The 5 T cell receptor beta chains given below trace back to one sample, sequenced in a study of OX40 agonist ivuxolimab in advanced cancers. Assay: immunoSEQ multiplex PCR; the TCRdb copy retains only in-frame clones and omits some. The data contain tens of thousands of clones, roughly 82% of them singletons. Sequenced here: CD4+ or CD8+ T cells sorted from blood, sampled in a trial of the OX40 agonist ivuxolimab. The receptors originated from an adult with an advanced solid tumor such as melanoma, head and neck, liver or kidney cancer.

The genes are TRBV7-9 and TRBJ2-5; D gene uncertain. Germline V lookup: CDR1 SEHNR, CDR2 FQNEAQ (reference sequence). Trimming left V 2 bases short and J 0 bases short, with 10 bases between. The CDR3 is 15 residues long. The DNA for the CDR3 is TGTGCCAGCAGCTTACCCGACAAGTACCAAGAGACCCAGTACTTC. This encodes CASSLPDKYQETQYF. Full variable domain (remainder filled in from reference TRBV7-9 and TRBJ2-5): DTGVSQNPRHKITKRGQNVTFRCDPISEHNRLYWYRQTLGQGPEFLTYFQNEAQLEKSRLLSDRFSAERPKGSFSTLEIQRTEQGDSAMYLCASSLPDKYQETQYFGPGTRLLVL.

The rearrangement joins TRBV30 to TRBJ1-1; 7 bases are a match to TRBD1. Germline V gives CDR1 GTSNPN, CDR2 SVGIG (reference sequence). The CDR3 loop spans 15 amino acids. J was trimmed by 1 base and V by 3 bases; bases with no gene match: 8. The CDR3 spells CAWSDAGTENTEAFF. The CDR3 region has the DNA TGTGCCTGGAGCGACGCCGGGACAGAGAACACTGAAGCTTTCTTT.

The V and J genes are TRBV9 and TRBJ2-1, with TRBD2 matching 7 bases. The CDR3 covers 19 residues. V lost 4 bases to trimming and J lost 4 bases; unmatched junction nucleotides: 20. Germline CDR1 SGDLS, CDR2 YYNGEE. CDR3 sequence: CASSKGLGVLVESYNEQFF. The CDR3 DNA is TGTGCCAGCAGCAAAGGACTAGGGGTCCTCGTGGAGTCGTACAATGAGCAGTTCTTC.

The genes are TRBV7-9 and TRBJ1-2, with D unresolved. The germline V gene has CDR1 SEHNR and CDR2 FQNEAQ (reference sequence). V was shortened by 3 bases and J by 8 bases, with 10 bases between the two germline ends. There are 12 residues in the CDR3. The CDR3 protein is CASSFGYGGYTF. In nucleotides, the CDR3 is TGTGCCAGCAGCTTTGGGTATGGAGGCTACACCTTC.

The V call is TRBV2, the J call TRBJ2-1, with 13 bases that match TRBD2. The germline gives CDR1 SNHLY, CDR2 FYNNEI. The length of the CDR3 is 21 residues. V lost 3 bases and J lost 0; bases outside the gene matches: 14. CDR3 protein: CASSDPPTSGGKTSSYNEQFF. For the CDR3, the DNA is TGTGCCAGCAGTGACCCTCCGACTAGCGGGGGGAAGACCAGCTCCTACAATGAGCAGTTCTTC. Drawing the rest from reference TRBV2 and TRBJ2-1, the complete variable domain is EPEVTQTPSHQVTQMGQEVILRCVPISNHLYFYWYRQILGQKVEFLVSFYNNEISEKSEIFDDQFSVERPDGSNFTLKIRSTKLEDSAMYFCASSDPPTSGGKTSSYNEQFFGPGTRLTVL.